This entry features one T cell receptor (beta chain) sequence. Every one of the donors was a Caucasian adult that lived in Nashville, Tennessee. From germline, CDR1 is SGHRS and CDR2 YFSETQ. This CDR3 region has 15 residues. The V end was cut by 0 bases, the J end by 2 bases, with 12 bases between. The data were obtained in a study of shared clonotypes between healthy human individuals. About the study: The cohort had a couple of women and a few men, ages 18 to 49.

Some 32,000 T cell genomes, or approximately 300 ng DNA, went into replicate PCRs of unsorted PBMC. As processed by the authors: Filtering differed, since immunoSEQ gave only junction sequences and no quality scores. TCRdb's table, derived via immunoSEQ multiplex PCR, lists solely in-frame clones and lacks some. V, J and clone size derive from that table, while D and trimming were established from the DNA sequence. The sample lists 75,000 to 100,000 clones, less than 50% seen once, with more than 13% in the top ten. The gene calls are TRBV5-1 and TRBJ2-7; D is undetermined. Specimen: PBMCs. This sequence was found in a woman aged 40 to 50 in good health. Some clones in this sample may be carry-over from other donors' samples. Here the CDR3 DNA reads TGCGCCAGCAGCTTGGCCGGAGTTCTTGCCTACGAGCAGTACTTC. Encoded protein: CASSLAGVLAYEQYF.